The subject of this entry is one T cell receptor (beta chain). Its antigen remains undetermined. No base quality values were provided; no much bigger clone lies one nucleotide off. The data derive from a study of shared clonotypes between healthy human individuals (dated by TCRdb to between 2020 and 2021). About the study as a whole: A couple of women and a few men aged 18 to 49 years were included in the cohort. Different laboratories and diverse techniques were used to prepare libraries and sequence TCR repertoires, to increase sequencing depth and limit assay-specific biases. Blood TCR repertoires of about 5 healthy adults were deeply sequenced to estimate repertoire size and the extent of clonotype sharing between individuals. For each donor, CD4 naive and CD4 memory were each given three plates, CD8 naive was given two plates, and CD8 memory was given one plate. Each donor's leukapheresis produced roughly between roughly 0.94 and 9.5 billion PBMCs.

V is clipped by 3 bases and J by 0 bases, and the sequence between their germline boundaries is 7 bases long. Based on the germline V gene (reference sequence), the CDR1 and CDR2 sequences are MNHEY and SMNVEV. The CDR3 measures 14 amino acids from cysteine to phenylalanine. The read is trimmed to its CDR3 DNA, 42 bases read in frame from base 1. Using the deep immunoSEQ assay, multiplex PCR amplified TCR CDR3 regions from genomic DNA. For each cell subset, the extracted genomic DNA was distributed evenly across all wells of several immunoSEQ 96-well plates, and each plate served as one replicate. Each replicate PCR for sorted subsets received roughly 0.2 ug genomic DNA, equal to tens of thousands of T cell genomes. The purified libraries were quantified using a Qubit 3.0 fluorometer, sized with a Bioanalyzer 2100, and then quantified again using the KAPA Library Quantification kit. Each immunoSEQ 96-well plate was sequenced on its own single-read 150-cycle Illumina NextSeq 550 flow cell. The published analysis was carried out like this. Because only junctional sequences without quality scores were contained in the immunoSEQ output, filtering matching that applied to full-length reads could not be performed. Sequences were annotated with PyIR, a Python wrapper for IgBLAST v1.9, and V/J genes and CDR3 were assigned using IMGT germline references. Reads were removed for weak V/J assignments (E-value above 1e-6), missing CDR3, stop codons, out-of-frame junctions, or ambiguous translated residues. V3J clonotypes were defined as sequences sharing the same inferred V gene, J gene, and CDR3 amino acid sequence. To compute the percentage overlap between repertoires, the number of shared unique clonotypes was divided by the size of the smaller repertoire. Three approaches were used to assess repertoire richness: RTK rarefaction, the Chao1 estimator, and Recon v2.1 estimates of unobserved clonotypes. For all TCRbeta clonotypes obtained by the gDNA method from a few donors, generation probabilities were computed with OLGA. TCRdb re-hosts the immuneACCESS table, in-frame sequences only. Its copies lack some clones; in the studies checked, an unresolved V gene accounts for under half of them, and the cause for the rest is not known. V, J and clone size are taken as reported in that table, and D and trimming were inferred from the DNA itself. The sample table holds some 2.1 million clones, of which just over 90% were seen once. The ten biggest clones cover under 2% of the sample.

CD8 naive samples consisted of CD45RO-negative cells that were positively selected for CCR7, yielding a CD45RA+CCR7+ population without TemRA cells. Donors were healthy HIV-negative adults with no recently reported acute infections or vaccinations. Every donor was a Caucasian adult living in Nashville, Tennessee, USA. Blood was collected by leukapheresis, and PBMCs were isolated by Ficoll-Histopaque density gradient centrifugation and then cryopreserved in liquid nitrogen vapor phase. Analytical flow cytometry was used to check the purity and quantity of every magnetically sorted T cell population. From each sorted fraction, genomic DNA was isolated and quantified by UV absorbance on a Nanodrop 2000c. Study-wide conclusions, independent of this receptor: When a handful of donors were compared, the shared fraction of clonotypes was about 5.2% for naive CD4, 3.5% for naive CD8, 2.3% for memory CD4, and 0.4% for memory CD8. Even with the large sequencing depth, rarefaction of the sorted-subset datasets indicated that sequencing was incomplete. Naive subsets generally had larger estimated clonotype richness than memory subsets. Sampling was restricted to blood, and TCR repertoires in tissues likely differ from the TCR repertoires found in blood. Pairwise subsampling led to the expectation that sequencing depth would affect the degree of clonotype sharing among donors. The small number of donors limited the genetic and exposure-history diversity represented. Compared with non-shared clonotypes, the clonotypes found in all four sorted-subset donors had higher generation probabilities.

The sequence was collected from a man aged 18 to 30 in good health. Some clones in this sample may be carry-over from other donors' samples. The source material was naive CD8+ T cells from PBMCs. Taken with the paper, the label for cell subset or site translates to: CD45RA+CCR7+. The chain is made from TRBV27 and TRBJ2-3; the D gene cannot be named for sure. The DNA sequence follows: TGTGCCAGCAGTTTCTCCGACAGCACAGATACGCAGTATTTT. Translated, it gives CASSFSDSTDTQYF.